Shown below are 10 T cell receptor beta chains from a single sample sequenced in a study of cytomegalovirus exposure and HLA in healthy donors. PCR amplification relied on 60 Vbeta primers (plus 13 Jbeta primers). Clones were sequenced by immunoSEQ multiplex PCR, and TCRdb holds only the in-frame ones, with some missing. This sample has 130,000 or so clones; just under 80% occur once, and the top ten carry approximately 1.6%. Sequencing was performed on PBMCs. The receptor source for this set is a woman younger than 30 in good health and CMV-seronegative.

The chain has TRBV6-1 and TRBJ2-5; TRBD1 matches 11 bases. With V trimmed by 8 bases and J by 3 bases, 5 bases remained unmatched. This CDR3 has 14 residues. CDR1 and CDR2 (germline): MNHNS, SASEGT. CDR3 DNA sequence: TGTGCCAGCCCCCCGGGACAGGGGGAAGAGACCCAGTACTTC. Encoded protein: CASPPGQGEETQYF.

On this clone: The sample has other DNA sequences that encode this CDR3 too. The chain employs TRBV5-8 and TRBJ1-5; D not certain. Deletions cut 2 bases from V and 0 bases from J, with 9 bases between. The germline V gene encodes CDR1 SGHTS and CDR2 YDEGEE. The CDR3 loop spans 15 amino acids. The CDR3 region has the DNA TGTGCCAGCAGCTTATCCGGTTATAGCAATCAGCCCCAGCATTTT. It codes for CASSLSGYSNQPQHF.

The rearrangement links TRBV7-8 to TRBJ2-3; TRBD2 agrees at 7 bases. J was trimmed by 3 bases and V by 0 bases; bases with no gene match: 0. The germline gives CDR1 SGHVS, CDR2 FQNEAQ. The CDR3 runs to 14 residues. Here the CDR3 DNA reads TGTGCCAGCAGCTTAGCGCGGGAGACAGATACGCAGTATTTT. Its translation is CASSLARETDTQYF. Full variable domain (missing parts from reference TRBV7-8 and TRBJ2-3): GAGVSQSPRYKVAKRGQDVALRCDPISGHVSLFWYQQALGQGPEFLTYFQNEAQLDKSGLPSDRFFAERPEGSVSTLKIQRTQQEDSAVYLCASSLARETDTQYFGPGTRLTVL.

Worth noting for this clone: The junction differs from germline at one of its ends, possibly a read error. The sample carries other DNA sequences with the same CDR3. The V call is TRBV5-1, the J call TRBJ1-1; 8 nucleotides align to TRBD1. The germline V gene encodes CDR1 SGHRS and CDR2 YFSETQ. The CDR3 covers 16 residues. CDR3 bases: TGCGCCAGCAGCTCCCTGGACAGGGAGGTTAACACTGAGGCTTTCTTT. Its protein product is CASSSLDREVNTEAFF. The whole variable domain, remainder taken from reference TRBV5-1 and TRBJ1-1, is KAGVTQTPRYLIKTRGQQVTLSCSPISGHRSVSWYQQTPGQGLQFLFEYFSETQRNKGNFPGRFSGRQFSNSRSEMNVSTLELGDSALYLCASSSLDREVNTEAFFGQGTRLTVV.

V is TRBV5-1 and J is TRBJ2-7; tentative D call: TRBD1 (5 bases). The CDR3 extends over 15 amino acids. Germline lookup yields CDR1 SGHRS and CDR2 YFSETQ. V was cut by 4 bases and J by 0 bases, with 14 bases left in between. Here the CDR3 reads CASSPMRTLSYEQYF. In DNA form, the CDR3 reads TGCGCCAGCAGCCCAATGAGGACACTCTCCTACGAGCAGTACTTC.

Here the CDR3 DNA reads TGCGCCAGCAGCTTGGAAGGAAACGGGAACGAAAAACTGTTTTTT. Encoded protein: CASSLEGNGNEKLFF. This sequence joins TRBV5-1 and TRBJ1-4; D not certain. CDR1 is SGHRS and CDR2 is YFSETQ in the germline V gene. V gave up 0 bases and J gave up 8 bases, with 14 bases separating them. This CDR3 region has 15 residues.

This sequence joins TRBV6-5 and TRBJ2-1; TRBD1 might be the D (5 bases). The CDR3 is 12 residues long. The germline CDR1 and CDR2 sequences are MNHEY and SVGAGI. Between the trimmed V and J ends, which lost 5 bases and 6 bases, there was a span of 8 bases. As DNA, the CDR3 is TGTGCCAGCAGTGGCAGGGCCAATGAGCAGTTCTTC. Encoded protein: CASSGRANEQFF.

V gene TRBV30 combines with J gene TRBJ2-4; 13 positions agree with TRBD2. The CDR3 length is 13 residues. The germline V gene encodes CDR1 GTSNPN and CDR2 SVGIG (reference sequence). The ends lost 5 bases at V and 15 bases at J; junction bases unmatched: 10. The CDR3 loop reads CAWLGTSGISPYF. Here the CDR3 DNA reads TGTGCCTGGCTAGGGACTAGCGGGATTTCCCCGTACTTC.

This rearrangement joins TRBV28 to TRBJ1-5; TRBD1 agrees at 7 bases. CDR3 length: 15 residues. Germline V gene sequence: CDR1 MDHEN, CDR2 SYDVKM. Trimming cost V 7 bases and J 6 bases; bases outside gene matches: 12. This chain's CDR3 is CASTRDRTSTQPQHF. In DNA, the CDR3 is TGTGCCAGCACCCGGGACAGAACTTCGACTCAGCCCCAGCATTTT.

The rearrangement joins TRBV4-2 to TRBJ2-1; 8 bases agree with TRBD2. J lost 8 bases, V lost 0 bases, and 12 bases had no gene match. The CDR3 is made up of 17 amino acids. Germline values: CDR1 LGHNA, CDR2 YNFKEQ. In DNA, the CDR3 is TGTGCCAGCAGCCAAGATGATAACGGGAGGGCCAAGGATGAGCAGTTCTTC. Translation: CASSQDDNGRAKDEQFF.